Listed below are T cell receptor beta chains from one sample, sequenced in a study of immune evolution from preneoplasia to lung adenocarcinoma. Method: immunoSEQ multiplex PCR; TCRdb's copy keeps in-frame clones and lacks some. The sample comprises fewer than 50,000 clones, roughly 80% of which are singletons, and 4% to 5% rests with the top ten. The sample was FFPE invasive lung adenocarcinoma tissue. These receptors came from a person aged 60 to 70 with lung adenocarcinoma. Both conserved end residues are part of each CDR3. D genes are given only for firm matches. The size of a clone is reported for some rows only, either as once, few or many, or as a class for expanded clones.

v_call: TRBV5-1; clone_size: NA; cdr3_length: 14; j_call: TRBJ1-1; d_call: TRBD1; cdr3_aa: CASSIQGAGTEAFF; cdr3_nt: TGCGCCAGCAGCATACAGGGGGCAGGCACTGAAGCTTTCTTT
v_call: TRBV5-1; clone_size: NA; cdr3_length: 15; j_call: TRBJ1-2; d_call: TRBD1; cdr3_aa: CASSSGGTVAYGYTF; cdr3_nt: TGCGCCAGCAGCTCGGGGGGGACAGTGGCATATGGCTACACCTTC
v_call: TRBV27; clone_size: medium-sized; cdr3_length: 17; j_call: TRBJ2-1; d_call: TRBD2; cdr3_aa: CASRGTSGRGSYNEQFF; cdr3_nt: TGTGCCAGCAGGGGGACTAGCGGGAGAGGGTCCTACAATGAGCAGTTCTTC
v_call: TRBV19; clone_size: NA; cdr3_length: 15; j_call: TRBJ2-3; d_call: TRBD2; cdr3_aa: CASSKIAGGPDTQYF; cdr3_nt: TGTGCCAGTAGTAAAATAGCGGGAGGGCCAGATACGCAGTATTTT
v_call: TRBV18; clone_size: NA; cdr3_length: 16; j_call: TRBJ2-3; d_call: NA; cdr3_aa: CASSRDAGTSTDTQYF; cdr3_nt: TGTGCCAGCTCCCGCGACGCGGGGACCAGCACAGATACGCAGTATTTT
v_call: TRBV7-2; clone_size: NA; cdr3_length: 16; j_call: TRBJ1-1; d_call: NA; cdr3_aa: CASSAVAAGRKAEAFF; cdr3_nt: TGTGCCAGCAGCGCAGTGGCGGCAGGGAGGAAGGCTGAAGCTTTCTTT
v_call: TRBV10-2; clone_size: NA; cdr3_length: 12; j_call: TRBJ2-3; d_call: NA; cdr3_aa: CASSVDRYTQYF; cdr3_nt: TGCGCCAGCAGTGTCGACAGATATACGCAGTATTTT
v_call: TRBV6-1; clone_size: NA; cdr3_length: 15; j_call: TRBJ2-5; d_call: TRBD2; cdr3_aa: CASGETSGPQETQYF; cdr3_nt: TGTGCCAGCGGGGAGACTAGCGGGCCCCAAGAGACCCAGTACTTC
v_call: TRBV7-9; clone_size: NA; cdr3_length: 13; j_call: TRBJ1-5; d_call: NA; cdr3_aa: CASSLGGRQPQHF; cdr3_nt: TGTGCCAGCAGCTTGGGCGGCCGCCAGCCCCAGCATTTT
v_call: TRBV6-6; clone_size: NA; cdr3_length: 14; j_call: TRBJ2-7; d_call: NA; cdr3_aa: CASSYLSDVNEQYF; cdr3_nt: TGTGCCAGCAGTTACCTCTCGGACGTGAACGAGCAGTACTTC
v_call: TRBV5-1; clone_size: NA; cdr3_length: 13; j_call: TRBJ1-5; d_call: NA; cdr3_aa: CASSPDLNQPQHF; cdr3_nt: TGCGCCAGCAGCCCGGACTTAAATCAGCCCCAGCATTTT
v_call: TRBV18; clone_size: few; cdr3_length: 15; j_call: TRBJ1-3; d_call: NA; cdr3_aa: CASSETLPSGNTIYF; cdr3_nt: TGTGCCAGCTCAGAGACGCTGCCCTCTGGAAACACCATATATTTT
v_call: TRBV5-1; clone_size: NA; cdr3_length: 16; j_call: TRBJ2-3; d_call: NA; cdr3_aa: CASSLAGRSGTDTQYF; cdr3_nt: TGCGCCAGCAGCCTAGCAGGAAGGTCTGGCACAGATACGCAGTATTTT
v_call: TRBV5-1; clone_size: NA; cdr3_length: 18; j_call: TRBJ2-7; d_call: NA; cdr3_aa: CASSLDTKGSGLKDEQYF; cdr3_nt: TGCGCCAGCAGCTTGGATACTAAGGGTAGCGGCCTTAAGGACGAGCAGTACTTC
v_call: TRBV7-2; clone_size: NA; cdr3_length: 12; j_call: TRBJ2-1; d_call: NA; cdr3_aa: CASSSYQGEQFF; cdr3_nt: TGTGCCAGCAGCTCGTACCAGGGAGAGCAGTTCTTC
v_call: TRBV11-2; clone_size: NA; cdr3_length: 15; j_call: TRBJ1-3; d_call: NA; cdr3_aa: CASSPGPGSGNTIYF; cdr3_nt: TGTGCCAGCAGCCCAGGACCGGGCTCTGGAAACACCATATATTTT
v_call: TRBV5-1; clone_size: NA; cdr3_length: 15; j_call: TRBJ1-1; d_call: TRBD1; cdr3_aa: CASSTGGTVNTEAFF; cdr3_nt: TGCGCCAGCAGCACTGGTGGGACAGTGAACACTGAAGCTTTCTTT
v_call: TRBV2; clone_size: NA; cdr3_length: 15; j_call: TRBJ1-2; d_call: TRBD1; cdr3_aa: CASRKSQGAEDGYTF; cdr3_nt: TGTGCCAGCAGGAAATCGCAGGGGGCTGAGGATGGCTACACCTTC
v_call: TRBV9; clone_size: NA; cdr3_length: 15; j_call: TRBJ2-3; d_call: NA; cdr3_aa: CASSVERVGTDTQYF; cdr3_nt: TGTGCCAGCAGCGTAGAAAGGGTTGGCACAGATACGCAGTATTTT
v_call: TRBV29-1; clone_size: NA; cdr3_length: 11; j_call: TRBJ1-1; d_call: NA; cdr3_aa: CSVVMDTEAFF; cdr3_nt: TGCAGCGTTGTCATGGACACTGAAGCTTTCTTT
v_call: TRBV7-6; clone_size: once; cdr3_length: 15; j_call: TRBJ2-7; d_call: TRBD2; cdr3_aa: CASSRSSGPTYEQYF; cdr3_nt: TGTGCCAGCAGCCGTTCTAGCGGACCCACTTACGAGCAGTACTTC
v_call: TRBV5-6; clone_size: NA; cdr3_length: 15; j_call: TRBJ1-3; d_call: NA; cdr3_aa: CASSLGYGGKNTIYF; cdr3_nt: TGTGCCAGCAGCTTGGGATACGGAGGGAAAAACACCATATATTTT
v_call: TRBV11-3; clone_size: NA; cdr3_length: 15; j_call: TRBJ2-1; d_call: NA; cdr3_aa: CASSFSGDLYNEQFF; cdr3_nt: TGTGCCAGCAGTTTTAGCGGAGACCTATACAATGAGCAGTTCTTC
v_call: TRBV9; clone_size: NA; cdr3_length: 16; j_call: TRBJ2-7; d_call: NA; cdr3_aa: CASSHGWQVESYEQYF; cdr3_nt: TGTGCCAGCTCCCATGGCTGGCAGGTTGAGTCCTACGAGCAGTACTTC